Shown below are 27 T cell receptor beta chains from a single sample sequenced in a study of radiation and T cells in renal cell carcinoma (dated by TCRdb to 2020 to 2022). Reading the label with the study, this specimen's time point is: blood 4 weeks post-SBRT, at nephrectomy. The treatment or condition label corresponds to: 15 Gy SBRT to primary tumor, nephrectomy 4 weeks later. The library was prepared using the immunoSEQ multiplex PCR assay. This is the immuneACCESS table as TCRdb keeps it, with only in-frame sequences that have V and J called. A part of the clones is gone; compared with another copy, unresolved V genes explain less than half, and the rest is unexplained. The sample data list tens of thousands of clones, and roughly 80% of these were observed just once. The ten largest clones add up to 33% of the sample. The sample here was blood, taken from a patient whose treatment included radiotherapy and nephrectomy. The receptors originated from a man in his 60s with renal cell carcinoma.

This clone was picked up one time. CDR3 nucleotides: TGCAGCGTTTGGTCCTACAATGAGCAGTTCTTC. Translation: CSVWSYNEQFF. The chain has TRBV29-1 and TRBJ2-1, with no clear D. The CDR3 covers 11 residues. Trimming stripped 5 bases from V and 1 base from J, with 3 bases between. The germline CDR1 and CDR2 sequences are SQVTM and ANQGSEA.

Concerning this clone: At one of its ends the junction is not consistent with the germline gene, which may arise from a read error. The chain is built from TRBV20-1 and TRBJ2-7; D is perhaps TRBD2 (6 bases). This CDR3 comprises 11 residues. Germline V gene sequence: CDR1 DFQATT, CDR2 SNEGSKA (reference sequence). CDR3 region: CSARGAGGQYF. The DNA of the CDR3 is TGCAGTGCCAGAGGGGCCGGGGGGCAGTACTTC.

This chain connects TRBV5-1 to TRBJ2-1; D is undetermined. The CDR3 runs 14 residues. Trimming cost V 0 bases and J 5 bases, with 9 bases left between them. Germline lookup yields CDR1 SGHRS and CDR2 YFSETQ. DNA of the CDR3: TGCGCCAGCAGCTTGGCCAGTCAGGACAATGAGCAGTTCTTC. Translated: CASSLASQDNEQFF.

The rearrangement links TRBV11-2 to TRBJ2-1; D possibly matches TRBD1 or TRBD2 (5 bases each). The V gene lost 1 base and the J gene lost 7 bases, with 14 bases spanning the gap. Per germline, CDR1 SGHAT and CDR2 FQNNGV. The CDR3 is made up of 15 amino acids. Here the CDR3 DNA reads TGTGCCAGCAGCTTAGCCGTTGAGGGGTGGAATGAGCAGTTCTTC. Amino acids: CASSLAVEGWNEQFF. Full variable domain (remainder filled in from reference TRBV11-2 and TRBJ2-1): EAGVAQSPRYKIIEKRQSVAFWCNPISGHATLYWYQQILGQGPKLLIQFQNNGVVDDSQLPKDRFSAERLKGVDSTLKIQPAKLEDSAVYLCASSLAVEGWNEQFFGPGTRLTVL.

The chain has TRBV29-1 and TRBJ1-1; 8 nucleotides line up with TRBD1. V lost 7 bases, J lost 5 bases, and 12 bases stayed unmatched. Per the germline V gene, CDR1 is SQVTM and CDR2 is ANQGSEA. The CDR3 is 14 residues long. The DNA of the CDR3 is TGCAGCGCCGCTTACGACAGGGGAGTTACTGAAGCTTTCTTT. It encodes CSAAYDRGVTEAFF.

The chain carries TRBV15 and TRBJ2-7, with D tentatively TRBD1 (6 bases). Germline V lookup: CDR1 LNHNV, CDR2 YYDKDF (reference sequence). The CDR3 has 14 residues. V was trimmed by 0 bases and J by 2 bases, leaving 8 bases between them. This CDR3 reads CATSREQGPYEQYF. CDR3 nucleotides: TGTGCCACCAGCAGAGAACAGGGCCCCTACGAGCAGTACTTC.

This clone was detected only a few times. The chain recombines TRBV29-1 with TRBJ1-1, with 8 positions matching TRBD1. Germline V gene sequence: CDR1 SQVTM, CDR2 ANQGSEA. The junction had 1 base not matched to a gene; V was cut back by 7 bases and J by 3 bases. The CDR3 totals 11 residues. The CDR3 protein is CSADRDTEAFF. The CDR3 region has the DNA TGCAGCGCGGACAGGGACACTGAAGCTTTCTTT.

The chain employs TRBV10-3 and TRBJ2-5, with D uncertain. Germline lookup yields CDR1 ENHRY and CDR2 SYGVKD. CDR3 length: 13 residues. Trimming took off 1 base at V and 1 base at J, with 4 bases between the two ends. The CDR3 DNA sequence: TGTGCCATCAGTGAGTTACGCCAAGAGACCCAGTACTTC. This translates into CAISELRQETQYF.

V and J are TRBV7-8 and TRBJ2-7; the D call may be TRBD1 or TRBD2 (5 bases each). CDR1 and CDR2 from the germline V gene are SGHVS and FQNEAQ. V dropped 4 bases and J dropped 2 bases, with 12 bases sitting between them. This CDR3 region has 14 residues. The CDR3 protein is CASSSGDEAYEQYF. The CDR3 DNA reads as TGTGCCAGCAGCTCCGGGGACGAAGCCTACGAGCAGTACTTC. Full variable domain (remainder filled in from reference TRBV7-8 and TRBJ2-7): GAGVSQSPRYKVAKRGQDVALRCDPISGHVSLFWYQQALGQGPEFLTYFQNEAQLDKSGLPSDRFFAERPEGSVSTLKIQRTQQEDSAVYLCASSSGDEAYEQYFGPGTRLTVT.

This rearrangement joins TRBV9 to TRBJ2-1; 12 bases agree with TRBD2. CDR1 SGDLS and CDR2 YYNGEE come from the germline V gene. The CDR3 contains 18 residues. The junction had 8 bases not matched to a gene; V was cut back by 4 bases and J by 0 bases. The CDR3 protein is CASSQRTSGKSSYNEQFF. The CDR3 DNA reads TGTGCCAGCAGCCAACGGACTAGCGGGAAAAGCTCCTACAATGAGCAGTTCTTC.

CDR3 bases: TGTGCCAGTAGTATAGATCCCCACAGGGTGGATACGCAGTATTTT. As protein: CASSIDPHRVDTQYF. V usage is TRBV19 and J usage is TRBJ2-3, with D perhaps TRBD1 (6 bases). The length of the CDR3 is 15 residues. Germline CDR1 LNHDA, CDR2 SQIVND (reference sequence). The V gene lost 0 bases and the J gene lost 6 bases, with 13 bases spanning the gap.

V is TRBV7-2 and J is TRBJ1-3; maybe TRBD1 (5 bases). The CDR3 totals 16 residues. V dropped 5 bases and J dropped 0 bases, with 14 bases sitting between them. CDR1 and CDR2 from the germline V gene are SGHTA and FQGNSA. In DNA, the CDR3 is TGTGCCAGCAGCCCCCAAAAGGGGTACTCTGGAAACACCATATATTTT. As protein: CASSPQKGYSGNTIYF. The variable domain in full, with the rest retrieved from reference TRBV7-2 and TRBJ1-3, is GAGVSQSPSNKVTEKGKDVELRCDPISGHTALYWYRQSLGQGLEFLIYFQGNSAPDKSGLPSDRFSAERTGGSVSTLTIQRTQQEDSAVYLCASSPQKGYSGNTIYFGEGSWLTVV.

This clone was counted a few times. V gene TRBV5-8 combines with J gene TRBJ2-3, with TRBD1 as a possible D gene (6 bases). The CDR3 is made up of 15 amino acids. Germline CDR1 and CDR2: SGHTS and YDEGEE. The V end lost 4 bases, the J end lost 0 bases, and 12 bases lay between the germline ends. The CDR3: CASSADRSSTDTQYF. The CDR3 nucleotides are TGTGCCAGCAGCGCGGACAGATCTAGCACAGATACGCAGTATTTT. The variable domain in full, completed from reference TRBV5-8 and TRBJ2-3, reads EAGVTQSPTHLIKTRGQQATLRCSPISGHTSVYWYQQALGLGLQFLLWYDEGEERNRGNFPPRFSGRQFPNYSSELNVNALELEDSALYLCASSADRSSTDTQYFGPGTRLTVL.

This clone came up once. The chain recombines TRBV5-1 with TRBJ1-1; D is unresolved. The germline V and J ends were trimmed by 4 bases and 2 bases, with 9 bases remaining between them. This CDR3 spans 13 amino acids. CDR1 and CDR2 (germline): SGHRS, YFSETQ. The CDR3 here is CASSPISNTEAFF. CDR3 DNA sequence: TGCGCCAGCAGCCCGATTTCAAACACTGAAGCTTTCTTT.

This chain connects TRBV30 to TRBJ2-5; 9 positions match TRBD2. CDR1 is GTSNPN, CDR2 SVGIG, per germline (reference sequence). The CDR3 totals 14 residues. J was trimmed by 5 bases and V by 0 bases; bases with no gene match: 4. The CDR3 nucleotides read TGTGCCTGGAGTGTGCTAGCGGGAAGGGAGACCCAGTACTTC. This translates into CAWSVLAGRETQYF.

The rearrangement links TRBV6-5 to TRBJ1-4; D unresolved. The CDR3 is 13 amino acids. Trimming removed 3 bases at V and 7 bases at J, with 9 bases between. Germline CDR1 and CDR2: MNHEY and SVGAGI. Here the CDR3 reads CASSYDPSEKLFF. The CDR3 DNA is TGTGCCAGCAGTTATGACCCTAGTGAAAAACTGTTTTTT.

This chain uses TRBV2 with TRBJ2-2; the D is unclear. This CDR3 has 14 amino acids. Germline values: CDR1 SNHLY, CDR2 FYNNEI. Trimming shortened V by 8 bases and J by 4 bases, and 14 bases separated the two germline ends. CDR3: CASCLESATGELFF. The DNA of the CDR3 is TGTGCCAGCTGTTTGGAGTCGGCCACCGGGGAGCTGTTTTTT.

This CDR3 is CAWSKTGGWANVLTF. The CDR3 nucleotides read TGTGCCTGGAGTAAGACAGGGGGCTGGGCCAACGTCCTGACTTTC. The V gene is TRBV30, the J gene TRBJ2-6, with 10 nucleotides matching TRBD1. Germline-derived CDR1 and CDR2 are GTSNPN and SVGIG (reference sequence). After removal of 2 bases from V and 5 bases from J, the junction contained 3 bases not matched to a gene. This CDR3 has 15 amino acids.

The V call is TRBV7-2, the J call TRBJ2-5; TRBD2 agrees at 7 bases. Germline V gene sequence: CDR1 SGHTA, CDR2 FQGNSA. The ends lost 3 bases at V and 5 bases at J; junction bases unmatched: 12. This CDR3 has 16 residues. CDR3 region: CASSFSGIGRPETQYF. The CDR3 coding sequence is TGTGCCAGCAGCTTCAGCGGGATCGGCCGTCCCGAGACCCAGTACTTC.

J is TRBJ2-7 and V is TRBV29-1; TRBD1 aligns across 8 bases. Per the germline V gene, CDR1 is SQVTM and CDR2 is ANQGSEA. V was pared by 6 bases and J by 5 bases, with 6 bases of the junction left unmatched. The CDR3 has 12 amino acids. This chain's CDR3 is CSVRTGLNEQYF. In nucleotides, the CDR3 is TGCAGCGTGAGGACAGGGCTAAACGAGCAGTACTTC.

The rearrangement joins TRBV11-2 to TRBJ2-2, with TRBD2 matching over 7 bases. This CDR3 contains 16 residues. Trimming cost V 4 bases and J 0 bases; bases outside gene matches: 5. Per germline, CDR1 SGHAT and CDR2 FQNNGV. CDR3 protein: CASSSTGGTNTGELFF. The CDR3 DNA sequence: TGTGCCAGCAGCTCTACCGGGGGGACGAACACCGGGGAGCTGTTTTTT.

This clone was seen a handful of times. The chain couples TRBV28 to TRBJ2-1; TRBD2 matches 12 bases. V shed 3 bases, J shed 7 bases, and the junction held 7 bases outside the gene matches. The CDR3 is 16 residues long. The V gene's germline CDR1 is MDHEN and CDR2 SYDVKM. In nucleotides, the CDR3 is TGTGCCAGCAGTTTCCTCCTAGCGGGAGGGTCAAATGAGCAGTTCTTC. It translates to CASSFLLAGGSNEQFF.

This chain connects TRBV7-2 to TRBJ2-2; D is unclear. CDR3 length: 13 amino acids. The V gene lost 2 bases and the J gene lost 5 bases, with 6 bases spanning the gap. Germline V gives CDR1 SGHTA, CDR2 FQGNSA. The CDR3 spells CASSLMRTGELFF. CDR3 nucleotides: TGTGCCAGCAGCTTAATGCGGACCGGGGAGCTGTTTTTT.

The V and J genes are TRBV5-1 and TRBJ2-5; no definite D call. Trimming cost V 7 bases and J 3 bases, with 4 bases left between them. The CDR3 has 10 amino acids. The germline V gene has CDR1 SGHRS and CDR2 YFSETQ. The CDR3 loop is CASGEETQYF. In DNA, the CDR3 is TGCGCCAGCGGAGAAGAGACCCAGTACTTC.

CDR3 sequence reads: CAWSVPGTTTQPQHF. DNA for the CDR3: TGTGCCTGGAGTGTACCCGGGACAACAACCCAGCCCCAGCATTTT. The chain combines TRBV30 with TRBJ1-5; D may be TRBD1 (6 bases). Germline V gene data show CDR1 as GTSNPN and CDR2 as SVGIG (reference sequence). Trimming left V 0 bases short and J 7 bases short, with 16 bases between. CDR3 length: 15 amino acids. The full variable domain, in which reference TRBV30 and TRBJ1-5 provide the parts outside the CDR3, is SQTIHQWPATLVQPVGSPLSLECTVEGTSNPNLYWYRQAAGRGLQLLFYSVGIGQISSEVPQNLSASRPQDRQFILSSKKLLLSDSGFYLCAWSVPGTTTQPQHFGDGTRLSIL.

This chain joins TRBV15 and TRBJ1-1; D is unclear. The V gene's germline CDR1 is LNHNV and CDR2 YYDKDF (reference sequence). This CDR3 is built from 16 residues. V lost 0 bases and J 0 bases, leaving 11 bases between the germline ends. CDR3 DNA sequence: TGTGCCACCAGCAGAGATTGGAGGAGGATGAACACTGAAGCTTTCTTT. It specifies CATSRDWRRMNTEAFF.

The chain employs TRBV5-1 and TRBJ2-7; D unresolved. CDR1 SGHRS and CDR2 YFSETQ come from the germline V gene. V was cut by 3 bases and J by 0 bases, with 10 bases left in between. The CDR3 length is 14 residues. CDR3 sequence: CASSSPRDSYEQYF. As DNA, the CDR3 is TGCGCCAGCAGCTCCCCAAGAGACTCCTACGAGCAGTACTTC.